This T cell receptor (beta chain) is from a study of beta chain features in type 1 diabetes. The isolated RNA, all of it, was reverse transcribed, so expressed TCRB transcripts were what got sequenced. TCRdb keeps only in-frame clones here, not all; method: immunoSEQ multiplex PCR. This table holds over 25,000 clones, 50% to 65% found once. This clone has only one observation. What it recognizes is unknown. Study results and caveats: There were fewer insertions and more deletions at the VDJ junctions of type 1 diabetes patients. HLA effects on TCRB rearrangement stayed unresolved here. Within each of all four CD4+ subsets, Type 1 diabetes patients had TCRB CDR3s that were moderately but significantly shorter. Sampled from patients, naive, central memory and Treg TCRB repertoires appeared more similar than those sampled from healthy donors.

There are 11 residues in the CDR3. V lost 6 bases and J 4 bases, leaving 5 bases between the germline ends. The V gene's germline CDR1 is MNHEY and CDR2 SVGAGI. The sample comprised Tregs from blood. This rearrangement joins TRBV6-5 to TRBJ2-3; D uncertain. This clonotype was obtained from a woman between 18 and 29 years old with type 1 diabetes. In DNA, the CDR3 is TGTGCCAGCAGCCATTCAGATACGCAGTATTTT. This codes for CASSHSDTQYF.